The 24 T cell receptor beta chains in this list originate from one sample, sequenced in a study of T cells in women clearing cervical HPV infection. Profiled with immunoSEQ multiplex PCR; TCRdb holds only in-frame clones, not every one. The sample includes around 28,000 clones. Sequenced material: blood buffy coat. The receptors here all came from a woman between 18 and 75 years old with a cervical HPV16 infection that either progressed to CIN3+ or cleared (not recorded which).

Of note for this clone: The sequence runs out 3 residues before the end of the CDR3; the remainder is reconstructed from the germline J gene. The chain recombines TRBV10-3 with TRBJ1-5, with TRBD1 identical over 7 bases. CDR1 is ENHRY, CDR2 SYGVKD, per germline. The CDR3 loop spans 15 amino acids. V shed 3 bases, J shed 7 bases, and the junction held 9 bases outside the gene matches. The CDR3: CAISEFTGARQPQHF. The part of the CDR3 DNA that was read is TGTGCCATCAGTGAATTTACAGGGGCGAGGCAGCCC.

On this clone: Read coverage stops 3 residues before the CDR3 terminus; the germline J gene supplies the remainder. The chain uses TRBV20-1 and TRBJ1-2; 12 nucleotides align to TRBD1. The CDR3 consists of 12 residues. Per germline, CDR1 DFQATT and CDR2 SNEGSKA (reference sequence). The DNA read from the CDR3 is TGCAGTGTTCCGGGACAGGGGGCGGGC. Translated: CSVPGQGAG. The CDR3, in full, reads CSVPGQGAGYTF.

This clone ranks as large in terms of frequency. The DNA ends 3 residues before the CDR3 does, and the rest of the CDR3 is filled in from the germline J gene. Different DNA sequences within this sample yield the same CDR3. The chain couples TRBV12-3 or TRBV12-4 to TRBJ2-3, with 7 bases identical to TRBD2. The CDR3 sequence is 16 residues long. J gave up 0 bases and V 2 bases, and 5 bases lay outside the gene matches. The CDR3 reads CASSLRGGGSTDTQYF. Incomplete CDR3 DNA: TGTGCCAGCAGTTTACGTGGCGGGGGAAGCACAGATACG.

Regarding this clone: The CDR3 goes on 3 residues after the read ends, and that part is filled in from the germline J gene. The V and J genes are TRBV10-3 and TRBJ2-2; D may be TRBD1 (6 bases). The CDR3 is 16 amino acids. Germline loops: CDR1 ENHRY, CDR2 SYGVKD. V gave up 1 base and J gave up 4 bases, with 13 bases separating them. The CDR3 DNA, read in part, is TGTGCCATCAGTGAGTTCTTGGACAGAGCCACCGGGGAG. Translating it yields CAISEFLDRATGE. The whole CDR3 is CAISEFLDRATGELFF.

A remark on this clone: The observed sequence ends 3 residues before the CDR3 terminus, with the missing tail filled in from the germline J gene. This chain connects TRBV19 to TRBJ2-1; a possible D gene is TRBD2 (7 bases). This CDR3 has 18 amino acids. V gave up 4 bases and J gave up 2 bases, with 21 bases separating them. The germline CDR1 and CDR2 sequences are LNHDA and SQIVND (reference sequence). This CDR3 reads CASSSWGGRGDTYNEQFF. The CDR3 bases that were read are TGTGCCAGTAGTAGTTGGGGGGGGCGGGGAGATACCTACAATGAG.

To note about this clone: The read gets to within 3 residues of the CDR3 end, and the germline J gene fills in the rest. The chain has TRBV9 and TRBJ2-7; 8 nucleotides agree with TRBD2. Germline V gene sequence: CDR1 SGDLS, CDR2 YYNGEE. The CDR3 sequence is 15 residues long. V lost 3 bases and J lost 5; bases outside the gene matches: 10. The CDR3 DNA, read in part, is TGTGCCAGCAGCGGAACCGGGACTAGACGTGACGAG. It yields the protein CASSGTGTRRDE. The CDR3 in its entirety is CASSGTGTRRDEQYF.

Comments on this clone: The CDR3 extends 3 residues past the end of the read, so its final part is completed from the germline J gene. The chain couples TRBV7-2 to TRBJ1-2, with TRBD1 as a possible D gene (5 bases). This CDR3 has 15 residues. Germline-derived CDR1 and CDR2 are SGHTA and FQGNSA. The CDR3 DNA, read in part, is TGTGCCAGCAGCCCAGGACTAGCGGGGCACAATGAC. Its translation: CASSPGLAGHND. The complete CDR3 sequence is CASSPGLAGHNDYTF.

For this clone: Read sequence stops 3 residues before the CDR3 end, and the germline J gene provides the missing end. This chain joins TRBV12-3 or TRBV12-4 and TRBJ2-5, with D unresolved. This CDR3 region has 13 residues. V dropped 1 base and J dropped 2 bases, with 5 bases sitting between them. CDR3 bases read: TGTGCCAGCAGTTTAGACTTACAAGAGACC. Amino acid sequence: CASSLDLQET. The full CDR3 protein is CASSLDLQETQYF.

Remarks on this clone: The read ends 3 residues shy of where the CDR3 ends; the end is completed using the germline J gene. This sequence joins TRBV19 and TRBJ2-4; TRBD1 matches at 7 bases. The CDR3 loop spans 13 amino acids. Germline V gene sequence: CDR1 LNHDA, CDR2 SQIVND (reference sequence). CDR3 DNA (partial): TGTGCCAGTAACAGACAGGGTAACTATGGT. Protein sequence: CASNRQGNYG. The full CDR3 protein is CASNRQGNYGQYF.

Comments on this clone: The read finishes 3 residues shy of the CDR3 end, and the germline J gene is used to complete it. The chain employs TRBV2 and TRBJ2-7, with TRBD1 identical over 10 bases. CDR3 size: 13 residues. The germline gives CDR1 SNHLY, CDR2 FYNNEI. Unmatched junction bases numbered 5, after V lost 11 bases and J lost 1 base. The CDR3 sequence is CAGRQGASYEQYF. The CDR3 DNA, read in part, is TGTGCCGGACGACAGGGGGCTTCCTACGAG.

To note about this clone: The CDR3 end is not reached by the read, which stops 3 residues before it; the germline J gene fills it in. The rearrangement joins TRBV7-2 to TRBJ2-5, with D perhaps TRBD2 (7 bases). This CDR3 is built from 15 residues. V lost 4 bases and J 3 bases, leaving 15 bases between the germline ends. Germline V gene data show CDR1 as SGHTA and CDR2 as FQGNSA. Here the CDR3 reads CASSWGGGGEETQYF. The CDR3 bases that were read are TGTGCCAGCAGCTGGGGGGGCGGGGGCGAAGAGACC. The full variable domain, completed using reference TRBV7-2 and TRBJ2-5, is GAGVSQSPSNKVTEKGKDVELRCDPISGHTALYWYRQSLGQGLEFLIYFQGNSAPDKSGLPSDRFSAERTGGSVSTLTIQRTQQEDSAVYLCASSWGGGGEETQYFGPGTRLLVL.

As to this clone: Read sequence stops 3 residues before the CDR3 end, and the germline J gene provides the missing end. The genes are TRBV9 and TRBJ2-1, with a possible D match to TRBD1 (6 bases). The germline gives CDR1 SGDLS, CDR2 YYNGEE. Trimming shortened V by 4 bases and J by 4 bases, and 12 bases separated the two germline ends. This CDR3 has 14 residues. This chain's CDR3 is CASSPRDTYNEQFF. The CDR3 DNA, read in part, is TGTGCCAGCAGCCCTCGGGACACATACAATGAG.

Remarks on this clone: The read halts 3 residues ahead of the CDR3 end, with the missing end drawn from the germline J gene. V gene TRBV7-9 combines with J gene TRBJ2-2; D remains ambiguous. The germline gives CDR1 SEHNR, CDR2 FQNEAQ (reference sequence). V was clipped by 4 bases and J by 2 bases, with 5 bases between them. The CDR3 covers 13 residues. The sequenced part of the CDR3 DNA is TGTGCCAGCAGCTCTAGTAACACCGGGGAG. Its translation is CASSSSNTGE. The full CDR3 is CASSSSNTGELFF.

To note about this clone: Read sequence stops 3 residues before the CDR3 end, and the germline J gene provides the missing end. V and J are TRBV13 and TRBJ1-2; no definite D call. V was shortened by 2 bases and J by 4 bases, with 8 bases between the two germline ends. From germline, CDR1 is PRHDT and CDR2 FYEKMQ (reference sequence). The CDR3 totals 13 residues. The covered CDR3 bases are TGTGCCAGCAGCTTAATTTCACTCTATGGC. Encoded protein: CASSLISLYG. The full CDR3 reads CASSLISLYGYTF.

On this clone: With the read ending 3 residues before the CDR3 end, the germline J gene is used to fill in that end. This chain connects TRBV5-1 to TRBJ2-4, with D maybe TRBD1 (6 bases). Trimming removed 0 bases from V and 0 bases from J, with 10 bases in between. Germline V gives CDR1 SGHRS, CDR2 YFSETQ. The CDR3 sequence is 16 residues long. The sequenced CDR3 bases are TGCGCCAGCAGCTTGGGACAGGCCATAGCCAAAAACATT. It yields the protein CASSLGQAIAKNI. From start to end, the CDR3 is CASSLGQAIAKNIQYF.

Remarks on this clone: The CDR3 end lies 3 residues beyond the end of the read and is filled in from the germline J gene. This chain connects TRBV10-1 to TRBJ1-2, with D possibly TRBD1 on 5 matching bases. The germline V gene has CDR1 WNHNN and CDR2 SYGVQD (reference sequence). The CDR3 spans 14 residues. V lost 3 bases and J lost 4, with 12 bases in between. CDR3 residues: CASSDHGGAYGYTF. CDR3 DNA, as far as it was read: TGCGCCAGCAGTGATCACGGTGGGGCCTATGGC.

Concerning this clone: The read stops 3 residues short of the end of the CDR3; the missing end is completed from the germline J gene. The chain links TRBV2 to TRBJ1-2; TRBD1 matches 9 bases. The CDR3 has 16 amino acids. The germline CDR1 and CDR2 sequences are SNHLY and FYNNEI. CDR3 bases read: TGTGCCAGCAGCCCCGGGACAGGGATTCGACTCTACGAC. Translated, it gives CASSPGTGIRLYD. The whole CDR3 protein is CASSPGTGIRLYDYTF.

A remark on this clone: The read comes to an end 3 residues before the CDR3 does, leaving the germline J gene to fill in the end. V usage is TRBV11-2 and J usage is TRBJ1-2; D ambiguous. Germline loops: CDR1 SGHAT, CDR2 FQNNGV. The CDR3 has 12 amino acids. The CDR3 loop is CASSLGAWSYTF. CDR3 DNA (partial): TGTGCCAGCAGCTTAGGGGCGTGGAGC.

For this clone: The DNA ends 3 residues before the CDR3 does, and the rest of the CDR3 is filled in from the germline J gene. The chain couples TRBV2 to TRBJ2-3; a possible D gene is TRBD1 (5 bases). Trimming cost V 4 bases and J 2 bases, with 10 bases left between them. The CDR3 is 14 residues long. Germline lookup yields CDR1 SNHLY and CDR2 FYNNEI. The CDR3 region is CASSVDRFTDTQYF. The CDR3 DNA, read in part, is TGTGCCAGCAGTGTAGACAGATTCACAGATACG. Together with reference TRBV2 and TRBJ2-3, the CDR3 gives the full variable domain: EPEVTQTPSHQVTQMGQEVILRCVPISNHLYFYWYRQILGQKVEFLVSFYNNEISEKSEIFDDQFSVERPDGSNFTLKIRSTKLEDSAMYFCASSVDRFTDTQYFGPGTRLTVL.

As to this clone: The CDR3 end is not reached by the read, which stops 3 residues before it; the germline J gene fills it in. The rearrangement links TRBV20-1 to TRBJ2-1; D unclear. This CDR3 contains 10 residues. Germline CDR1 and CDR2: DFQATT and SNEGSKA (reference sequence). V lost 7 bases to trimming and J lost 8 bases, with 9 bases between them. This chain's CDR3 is CSVLEYEQFF. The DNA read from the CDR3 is TGCAGTGTTTTAGAATATGAG.

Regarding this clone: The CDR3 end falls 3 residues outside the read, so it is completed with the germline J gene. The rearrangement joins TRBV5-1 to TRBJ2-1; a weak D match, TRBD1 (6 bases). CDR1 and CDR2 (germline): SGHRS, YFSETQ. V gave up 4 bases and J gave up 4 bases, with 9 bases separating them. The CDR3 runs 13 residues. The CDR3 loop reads CASSDTGYNEQFF. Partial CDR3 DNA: TGCGCCAGCAGCGACACAGGGTACAATGAG. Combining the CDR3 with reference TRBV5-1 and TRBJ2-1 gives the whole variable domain KAGVTQTPRYLIKTRGQQVTLSCSPISGHRSVSWYQQTPGQGLQFLFEYFSETQRNKGNFPGRFSGRQFSNSRSEMNVSTLELGDSALYLCASSDTGYNEQFFGPGTRLTVL.

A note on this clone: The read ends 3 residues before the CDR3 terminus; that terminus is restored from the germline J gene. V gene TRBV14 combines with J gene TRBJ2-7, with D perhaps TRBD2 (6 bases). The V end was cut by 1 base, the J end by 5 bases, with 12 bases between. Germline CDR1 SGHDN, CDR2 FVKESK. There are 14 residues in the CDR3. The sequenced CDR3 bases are TGTGCCAGCAGCCAAGCCCGGTGGGGGGACGAG. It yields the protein CASSQARWGDE. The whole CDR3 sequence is CASSQARWGDEQYF.

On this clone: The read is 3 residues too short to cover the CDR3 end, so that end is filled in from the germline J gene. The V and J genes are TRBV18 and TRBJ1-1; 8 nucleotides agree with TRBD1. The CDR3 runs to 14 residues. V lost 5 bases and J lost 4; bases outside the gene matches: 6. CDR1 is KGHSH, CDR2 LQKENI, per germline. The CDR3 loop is CASSAGQGGTEAFF. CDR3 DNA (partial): TGTGCCAGCTCAGCTGGACAGGGAGGCACTGAA.

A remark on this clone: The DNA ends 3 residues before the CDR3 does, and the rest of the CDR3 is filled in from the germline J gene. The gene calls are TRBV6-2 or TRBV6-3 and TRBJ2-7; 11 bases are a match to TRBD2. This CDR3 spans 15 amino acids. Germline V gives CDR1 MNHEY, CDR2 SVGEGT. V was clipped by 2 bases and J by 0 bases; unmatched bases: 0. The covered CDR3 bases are TGTGCCAGCAGTTACGGACTAGCGGGCTCCTACGAG. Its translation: CASSYGLAGSYE. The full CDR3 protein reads CASSYGLAGSYEQYF.